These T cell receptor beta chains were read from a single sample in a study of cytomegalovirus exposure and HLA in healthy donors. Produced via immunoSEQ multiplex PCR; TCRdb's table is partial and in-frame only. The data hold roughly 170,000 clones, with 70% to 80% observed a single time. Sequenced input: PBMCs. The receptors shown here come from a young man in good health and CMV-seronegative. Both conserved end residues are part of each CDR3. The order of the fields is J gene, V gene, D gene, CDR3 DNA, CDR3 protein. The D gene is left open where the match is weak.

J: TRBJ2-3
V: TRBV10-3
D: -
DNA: TGTGCCATCAGTGCGGACAGAACAGATACGCAGTATTTT
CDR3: CAISADRTDTQYF

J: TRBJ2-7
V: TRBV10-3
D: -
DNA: TGTGCCATCAGAGGGGTGGACGAGCAGTACTTC
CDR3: CAIRGVDEQYF

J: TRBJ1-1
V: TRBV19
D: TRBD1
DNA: TGTGCCAGTAGTATAAGGGGGCTAACTGAAGCTTTCTTT
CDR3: CASSIRGLTEAFF

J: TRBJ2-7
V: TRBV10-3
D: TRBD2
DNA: TGTGCCATCAGTGAGTCTAGCGGGGTTCACGAGCAGTACTTC
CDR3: CAISESSGVHEQYF

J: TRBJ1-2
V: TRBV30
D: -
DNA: TGTGCCTGGAGGTGGAGGGGAGATAACTATGGCTACACCTTC
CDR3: CAWRWRGDNYGYTF

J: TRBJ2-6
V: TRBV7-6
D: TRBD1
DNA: TGTGCCAGCAGCGCCAGGACAGGGGGCCCTGGGGCCAACGTCCTGACTTTC
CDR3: CASSARTGGPGANVLTF

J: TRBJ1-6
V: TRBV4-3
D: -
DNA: TGCGCCAGCAGCCAAGCCATCAGCTCCTATAATTCACCCCTCCACTTT
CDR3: CASSQAISSYNSPLHF

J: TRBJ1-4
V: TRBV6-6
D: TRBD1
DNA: TGTGCCAGCAGTCTTGGGACAGGGGTTGAAAAACTGTTTTTT
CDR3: CASSLGTGVEKLFF

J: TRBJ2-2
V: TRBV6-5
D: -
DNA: TGTGCCAGCACCCCCCACCTTGAGGGCGGGGAGCTGTTTTTT
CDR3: CASTPHLEGGELFF

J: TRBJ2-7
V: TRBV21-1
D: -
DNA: TGTGCCAGCCCGATGGGCGGGTTCGGCTACGAGCAGTACTTC
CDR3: CASPMGGFGYEQYF

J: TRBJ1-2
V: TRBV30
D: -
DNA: TGTGCCTGGAGTCAAGCAGGGCCCCTCTATGGCTACACCTTC
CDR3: CAWSQAGPLYGYTF